A single sample is the source of the 5 T cell receptor beta chains below, sequenced in a study of type 1 and type 2 diabetes patients. Genomic DNA was the PCR template. The TCR beta CDR3 region was amplified using 30 forward and 13 reverse primers. TCRdb passed the multiplex PCR reads through MiXCR, listing each CDR3 protein once. The repertoire holds 280,000 or so distinct CDR3 sequences, over 45% seen once, with roughly an eighth in the top ten. Material for sequencing was peripheral blood mononuclear cells (PBMCs). The source is a man aged 18-30 years with type 2 diabetes.

This clonotype was seen just once. V is TRBV12-3 or TRBV12-4 and J is TRBJ2-3; 9 bases line up with TRBD1. The junction had 6 bases not matched to a gene; V was cut back by 8 bases and J by 6 bases. The CDR3 totals 13 residues. CDR3 loop: CASRGQGWDTQYF. CDR3 nucleotide sequence: TGTGCCAGCCGTGGACAGGGGTGGGATACGCAGTATTTT.

The sample holds many counts of this clonotype. The gene calls are TRBV2 and TRBJ2-6, with D maybe TRBD1 (6 bases). Trimming shortened V by 4 bases and J by 0 bases, and 16 bases separated the two germline ends. Germline-derived CDR1 and CDR2 are SNHLY and FYNNEI. This CDR3 is built from 18 residues. The chain's CDR3 is CASSVATGTLSGANVLTF. The CDR3 DNA reads as TGTGCCAGCAGTGTAGCAACAGGGACCCTCTCTGGGGCCAACGTCCTGACTTTC. The complete variable domain, with remaining parts taken from reference TRBV2 and TRBJ2-6, reads EPEVTQTPSHQVTQMGQEVILRCVPISNHLYFYWYRQILGQKVEFLVSFYNNEISEKSEIFDDQFSVERPDGSNFTLKIRSTKLEDSAMYFCASSVATGTLSGANVLTFGAGSRLTVL.

This clonotype was picked up many times. The V and J genes are TRBV15 and TRBJ2-5, with TRBD2 matching over 7 bases. This CDR3 spans 15 amino acids. Germline CDR1 and CDR2: LNHNV and YYDKDF (reference sequence). V lost 5 bases to trimming and J lost 4 bases; unmatched junction nucleotides: 10. The CDR3 region has the DNA TGTGCCACCAGCTCCCGGACTAGGGAGATAGAGACCCAGTACTTC. Translation: CATSSRTREIETQYF.

This clonotype has a handful of counts. The chain couples TRBV20-1 to TRBJ1-2; D might be TRBD1 (5 bases). CDR1 DFQATT and CDR2 SNEGSKA come from the germline V gene (reference sequence). The CDR3 loop spans 12 amino acids. Trimming took off 5 bases at V and 8 bases at J, with 15 bases between the two ends. CDR3 in amino acids: CSARRQGGGYTF. In DNA, the CDR3 is TGCAGTGCTCGACGGCAGGGCGGGGGCTACACCTTC.

The sample holds a few counts of this clonotype. The chain couples TRBV28 to TRBJ2-6; D is ambiguous. The CDR3 is 15 residues long. The V gene's germline CDR1 is MDHEN and CDR2 SYDVKM. The V gene lost 4 bases and the J gene lost 0 bases, with 7 bases spanning the gap. CDR3 region: CASSSDHSGANVLTF. The CDR3 DNA reads TGTGCCAGCAGTTCGGACCACTCTGGGGCCAACGTCCTGACTTTC. The full variable domain, completed using reference TRBV28 and TRBJ2-6, is DVKVTQSSRYLVKRTGEKVFLECVQDMDHENMFWYRQDPGLGLRLIYFSYDVKMKEKGDIPEGYSVSREKKERFSLILESASTNQTSMYLCASSSDHSGANVLTFGAGSRLTVL.